This T cell receptor (beta chain) was profiled in a study of long-term antiretroviral therapy in people with HIV. The study, taken as a whole, reports: Before ART, certain clones expanded, and these dominated the repertoire at all time points. Controls exceeded HIV repertoires in CDR3 length range.

Losses at the gene ends were 4 bases for V and 4 bases for J; bases not matched to a gene: 2. The length of the CDR3 is 14 residues. Germline V gives CDR1 SGHNT, CDR2 YYREEE (reference sequence). In regard to this clone: Its antigen is not identified.

From each donor, at least one pre-ART PBMC sample and at least two post-ART PBMC samples were obtained. Every HIV-positive participant received treatment in the United States. Sequencing relied on immunoSEQ assay v3.0, run at survey level. The method was immunoSEQ multiplex PCR; TCRdb's version includes in-frame clones alone and lacks a portion of them. The profile covers about 35,000 clones, with 65% to 80% appearing a single time and around 3.6% taken by the ten largest. This chain uses TRBV5-4 with TRBJ1-6, with 7 bases matching TRBD1. The clonotype originates from a man aged 50-60 years with HIV. Here the sequenced sample was unsorted PBMCs, taken 3 years after starting antiretroviral therapy. The CDR3 bases are TGTGCCAGCAGCGAGGGGGCATATAATTCACCCCTCCACTTT. It is translated as CASSEGAYNSPLHF.